Each of the 2 T cell receptor beta chains below was sequenced from the same sample in a study of blood T cells in healthy people across ages. Through a sample-barcoded 5' primer and a J-beta primer mix, a second PCR was run for roughly 6 to 12 cycles. From the 5' RACE reads, TCRdb called clonotypes with MiXCR, one entry per CDR3 protein. The repertoire holds 1,800,000 or so distinct CDR3 sequences, with roughly 43% as singletons. Sequencing was done on a sample of blood. All receptors come from a human donor in good health.

The chain carries TRBV29-1 and TRBJ2-1; no reliable D call. V lost 6 bases and J lost 5, with 20 bases in between. This CDR3 has 15 residues. CDR1 SQVTM and CDR2 ANQGSEA come from the germline V gene. The CDR3 sequence: CSVPGPGPMDNEQFF. CDR3 DNA: TGCAGCGTCCCGGGCCCCGGGCCGATGGACAATGAGCAGTTCTTC.

The CDR3 protein is CASSRRTGGVSANEQFF. In DNA, the CDR3 is TGTGCCAGCAGCCGTCGGACAGGGGGCGTTTCGGCCAATGAGCAGTTCTTC. The rearrangement joins TRBV14 to TRBJ2-1; the match to TRBD1 covers 11 bases. Trimming took 4 bases from V and 6 from J; bases not matched to a gene: 11. The germline CDR1 and CDR2 sequences are SGHDN and FVKESK. This CDR3 region has 17 residues.